Sequencing of this T cell receptor beta chain was carried out in a study of regulatory T cells in long-lasting Graves disease. The CDR3 covers 15 residues. V shed 3 bases and J shed 4 bases, with 14 bases lying between them. Libraries of TCR beta came from iRepertoire HTBI primers plus Arm-PCR of CDR3 regions. TCRdb processed the multiplex PCR reads anew with MiXCR; each CDR3 protein has one entry. The data contain 250,000 to 300,000 distinct CDR3 sequences, roughly 21% of them singletons. Time point reported: persistent/refractory GD, antithyroid drugs over 5 years with positive TRAb. Following extraction of RNA from PBMCs, that RNA was used to make the TCR library.

The source of this sequence is a female donor with Graves disease. V usage is TRBV12-3 or TRBV12-4 and J usage is TRBJ2-3, with D possibly matching TRBD2 (6 bases). The sample consisted of peripheral blood mononuclear cells (PBMCs), taken when the disease was refractory, from a patient treated with antithyroid drugs. CDR3 DNA sequence: TGTGCCAGCAGTTTCGGGAGCCCCTCCCCAGATACGCAGTATTTT. It encodes CASSFGSPSPDTQYF.